Listed below are T cell receptor beta chains from one sample, sequenced in a study of CD8+ T cells in alopecia areata. Assay used: immunoSEQ multiplex PCR; TCRdb lists only in-frame clones, some missing. The sample lists approximately 180,000 clones; 60% were seen once. The source was CD4+ T cells sorted from blood, collected at week 24, from a patient treated with tofacitinib. The origin of the receptors is a human donor with alopecia areata. The CDR3 runs from the conserved cysteine through the conserved F or W. The D gene is left open where the match is weak. Clone size is shown for a subset of rows, as once, few, many or a class of expanded clone.

clone size: few; D gene: NA; V gene: TRBV23-1; CDR3 length: 15; J gene: TRBJ2-1; CDR3 DNA: TGCGCCAGCAGTCAATCGTTCAGGCGGGATAATGAGCAGTTCTTC; CDR3 protein: CASSQSFRRDNEQFF
clone size: NA; D gene: TRBD2; V gene: TRBV5-1; CDR3 length: 15; J gene: TRBJ2-3; CDR3 DNA: TGCGCCAGCAGCTTGACGGGACTAGCTGGAGATACGCAGTATTTT; CDR3 protein: CASSLTGLAGDTQYF
clone size: NA; D gene: TRBD1; V gene: TRBV27; CDR3 length: 14; J gene: TRBJ1-1; CDR3 DNA: TGTGCCAGCACACTACTTGGGACAGGGGGCGAAGCTTTCTTT; CDR3 protein: CASTLLGTGGEAFF
clone size: NA; D gene: TRBD2; V gene: TRBV30; CDR3 length: 16; J gene: TRBJ2-3; CDR3 DNA: TGTGCCTGGAGTGACGGGGACTACACTAGCACAGATACGCAGTATTTT; CDR3 protein: CAWSDGDYTSTDTQYF
clone size: few; D gene: NA; V gene: TRBV29-1; CDR3 length: 14; J gene: TRBJ2-1; CDR3 DNA: TGCAGCGTAGACCTAAACGGGAGAGACAATGAGCAGTTCTTC; CDR3 protein: CSVDLNGRDNEQFF
clone size: NA; D gene: TRBD1; V gene: TRBV29-1; CDR3 length: 14; J gene: TRBJ2-7; CDR3 DNA: TGCAGCGTTGGGGTACAGGGGCATTCCTACGAGCAGTACTTC; CDR3 protein: CSVGVQGHSYEQYF
clone size: NA; D gene: NA; V gene: TRBV6-5; CDR3 length: 14; J gene: TRBJ2-2; CDR3 DNA: TGTGCCAGCAGCCCCCGACCCGAGGCCGGGGAGCTGTTTTTT; CDR3 protein: CASSPRPEAGELFF
clone size: NA; D gene: NA; V gene: TRBV29-1; CDR3 length: 14; J gene: TRBJ1-5; CDR3 DNA: TGCAGCGTCCTACAGGGCGGCACCAATCAGCCCCAGCATTTT; CDR3 protein: CSVLQGGTNQPQHF
clone size: NA; D gene: NA; V gene: TRBV9; CDR3 length: 13; J gene: TRBJ1-1; CDR3 DNA: TGTGCCAGCAGCGTAAACACGAACACTGAAGCTTTCTTT; CDR3 protein: CASSVNTNTEAFF
clone size: few; D gene: NA; V gene: TRBV11-3; CDR3 length: 18; J gene: TRBJ2-3; CDR3 DNA: TGTGCCAGCAGCTTCCAGGTGTCCGGGGGCCTTAGCACAGATACGCAGTATTTT; CDR3 protein: CASSFQVSGGLSTDTQYF
clone size: NA; D gene: TRBD1; V gene: TRBV29-1; CDR3 length: 13; J gene: TRBJ2-3; CDR3 DNA: TGCAGCGTCAAGACAGGGGCTGTAGATACGCAGTATTTT; CDR3 protein: CSVKTGAVDTQYF
clone size: NA; D gene: TRBD1; V gene: TRBV30; CDR3 length: 14; J gene: TRBJ1-6; CDR3 DNA: TGTGCCTGGAGTTCCGACAGGGCAGGTTCACCCCTCCACTTT; CDR3 protein: CAWSSDRAGSPLHF
clone size: few; D gene: NA; V gene: TRBV4-2; CDR3 length: 16; J gene: TRBJ2-5; CDR3 DNA: TGTGCCAGCAGCCAAGGTGGAGACCTATATCAAGAGACCCAGTACTTC; CDR3 protein: CASSQGGDLYQETQYF
clone size: NA; D gene: NA; V gene: TRBV6-5; CDR3 length: 16; J gene: TRBJ1-1; CDR3 DNA: TGTGCCAGCAGTTACTCATTCCGGAGACAGAACACTGAAGCTTTCTTT; CDR3 protein: CASSYSFRRQNTEAFF
clone size: NA; D gene: NA; V gene: TRBV29-1; CDR3 length: 13; J gene: TRBJ1-1; CDR3 DNA: TGCAGCGTCGCCGGGACATTGAACACTGAAGCTTTCTTT; CDR3 protein: CSVAGTLNTEAFF
clone size: NA; D gene: NA; V gene: TRBV25-1; CDR3 length: 13; J gene: TRBJ1-2; CDR3 DNA: TGTGCCAGCAGTGAGCGGGGACACTATGGCTACACCTTC; CDR3 protein: CASSERGHYGYTF
clone size: NA; D gene: TRBD2; V gene: TRBV30; CDR3 length: 15; J gene: TRBJ2-1; CDR3 DNA: TGTGCCTGGAGTAAACCCGGGACTAGAAGCAATGAGCAGTTCTTC; CDR3 protein: CAWSKPGTRSNEQFF
clone size: NA; D gene: NA; V gene: TRBV18; CDR3 length: 11; J gene: TRBJ1-2; CDR3 DNA: TGTGCCAGCTCACCAGGCTATGGCTACACCTTC; CDR3 protein: CASSPGYGYTF
clone size: few; D gene: NA; V gene: TRBV7-9; CDR3 length: 13; J gene: TRBJ1-1; CDR3 DNA: TGTGCCAGCAGCCTGAGAGAGAACACTGAAGCTTTCTTT; CDR3 protein: CASSLRENTEAFF
clone size: NA; D gene: TRBD1; V gene: TRBV5-4; CDR3 length: 13; J gene: TRBJ1-6; CDR3 DNA: TGTGCCAGCCGGACAGGGGTTGACTCACCCCTCCACTTT; CDR3 protein: CASRTGVDSPLHF
clone size: NA; D gene: NA; V gene: TRBV29-1; CDR3 length: 14; J gene: TRBJ1-2; CDR3 DNA: TGCAGCGTTGAAGGAGTGACACCCCCCGGGGGCTACACCTTC; CDR3 protein: CSVEGVTPPGGYTF
clone size: medium-sized; D gene: NA; V gene: TRBV7-9; CDR3 length: 13; J gene: TRBJ1-2; CDR3 DNA: TGTGCCAGCAGCCCTCGGAGGGGGGATGGCTACACCTTC; CDR3 protein: CASSPRRGDGYTF
clone size: NA; D gene: NA; V gene: TRBV7-9; CDR3 length: 14; J gene: TRBJ1-2; CDR3 DNA: TGTGCCAGCAGCCCCCGTCGGGGGGACTATGGCTACACCTTC; CDR3 protein: CASSPRRGDYGYTF
clone size: NA; D gene: NA; V gene: TRBV5-1; CDR3 length: 14; J gene: TRBJ2-1; CDR3 DNA: TGCGCCTCGTCCGCCCCTGGACGGTACAATGAGCAGTTCTTC; CDR3 protein: CASSAPGRYNEQFF
clone size: NA; D gene: NA; V gene: TRBV27; CDR3 length: 12; J gene: TRBJ2-7; CDR3 DNA: TGTGCCAGCAGTTCGGAGTCCTACGAGCAGTACTTC; CDR3 protein: CASSSESYEQYF
clone size: few; D gene: NA; V gene: TRBV20-1; CDR3 length: 11; J gene: TRBJ1-6; CDR3 DNA: TGCAGTGCTAAGGGATATTCGGGCCTCCACTTT; CDR3 protein: CSAKGYSGLHF
clone size: NA; D gene: NA; V gene: TRBV9; CDR3 length: 13; J gene: TRBJ2-7; CDR3 DNA: TGTGCCAGCAGCGTAGAGTACGGGCGCGAGCAGTACTTC; CDR3 protein: CASSVEYGREQYF
clone size: NA; D gene: NA; V gene: TRBV29-1; CDR3 length: 12; J gene: TRBJ2-1; CDR3 DNA: TGCAGCGTTGAGACCCATATTGCGGAGCAGTTCTTC; CDR3 protein: CSVETHIAEQFF
clone size: few; D gene: NA; V gene: TRBV7-9; CDR3 length: 15; J gene: TRBJ2-7; CDR3 DNA: TGTGCCAGCAGCTTGGGCAGGGAAGGATCCTACGAGCAGTACTTC; CDR3 protein: CASSLGREGSYEQYF
clone size: NA; D gene: NA; V gene: TRBV25-1; CDR3 length: 12; J gene: TRBJ2-2; CDR3 DNA: TGTGCCAGCAGTGATGTTGCCGGGGAGCTGTTTTTT; CDR3 protein: CASSDVAGELFF
clone size: few; D gene: TRBD2; V gene: TRBV10-3; CDR3 length: 15; J gene: TRBJ2-3; CDR3 DNA: TGTGCCATCAGTGGGACTAGCGGGGCGGCAGATACGCAGTATTTT; CDR3 protein: CAISGTSGAADTQYF
clone size: NA; D gene: NA; V gene: TRBV4-3; CDR3 length: 16; J gene: TRBJ1-6; CDR3 DNA: TGCGCCAGCAGCCAAGGTTTACAGACCTATAATTCACCCCTCCACTTT; CDR3 protein: CASSQGLQTYNSPLHF
clone size: few; D gene: NA; V gene: TRBV7-9; CDR3 length: 17; J gene: TRBJ2-6; CDR3 DNA: TGTGCCAGCAGCCCTCAAACAGGGAAATCTGGGGCCAACGTCCTGACTTTC; CDR3 protein: CASSPQTGKSGANVLTF
clone size: NA; D gene: NA; V gene: TRBV30; CDR3 length: 13; J gene: TRBJ2-5; CDR3 DNA: TGTGCCTGGAGCCGGACGTTCCAAGAGACCCAGTACTTC; CDR3 protein: CAWSRTFQETQYF
clone size: NA; D gene: NA; V gene: TRBV30; CDR3 length: 15; J gene: TRBJ1-5; CDR3 DNA: TGTGCCTGGAGTGAGGGTCGCCCTAGCAATCAGCCCCAGCATTTT; CDR3 protein: CAWSEGRPSNQPQHF
clone size: NA; D gene: NA; V gene: TRBV30; CDR3 length: 14; J gene: TRBJ2-1; CDR3 DNA: TGTGCCTGGAGCGGGGTCTTAATCTACAATGAGCAGTTCTTC; CDR3 protein: CAWSGVLIYNEQFF
clone size: NA; D gene: NA; V gene: TRBV7-2; CDR3 length: 14; J gene: TRBJ1-1; CDR3 DNA: TGTGCCAGCAGCATATGGGGGATGAACACTGAAGCTTTCTTT; CDR3 protein: CASSIWGMNTEAFF
clone size: NA; D gene: TRBD2; V gene: TRBV27; CDR3 length: 15; J gene: TRBJ2-3; CDR3 DNA: TGTGCCAGCACCTTCCGGGGGGGAGGCACAGATACGCAGTATTTT; CDR3 protein: CASTFRGGGTDTQYF
clone size: NA; D gene: NA; V gene: TRBV7-2; CDR3 length: 12; J gene: TRBJ2-1; CDR3 DNA: TGTGCCAGCAGCTTTGGAGTCGATGAGCAGTTCTTC; CDR3 protein: CASSFGVDEQFF
clone size: NA; D gene: NA; V gene: TRBV7-2; CDR3 length: 15; J gene: TRBJ2-7; CDR3 DNA: TGTGCCAGCAGCTTAGGAACCCTCAGCTCCTACGAGCAGTACTTC; CDR3 protein: CASSLGTLSSYEQYF
clone size: NA; D gene: NA; V gene: TRBV29-1; CDR3 length: 13; J gene: TRBJ1-4; CDR3 DNA: TGCAGCGTAAGGGTCTGGGGGAATGAAAAACTGTTTTTT; CDR3 protein: CSVRVWGNEKLFF
clone size: few; D gene: NA; V gene: TRBV30; CDR3 length: 11; J gene: TRBJ2-2; CDR3 DNA: TGTGCCTGGAGGGGGGAGGGGGAGCTGTTTTTT; CDR3 protein: CAWRGEGELFF
clone size: NA; D gene: NA; V gene: TRBV29-1; CDR3 length: 10; J gene: TRBJ2-1; CDR3 DNA: TGCAGCGTTGACTACAATGAGCAGTTCTTC; CDR3 protein: CSVDYNEQFF
clone size: NA; D gene: TRBD1; V gene: TRBV7-6; CDR3 length: 13; J gene: TRBJ2-7; CDR3 DNA: TGTGCCAGCAGAGGACAGGGGGCTAACGAGCAGTACTTC; CDR3 protein: CASRGQGANEQYF
clone size: NA; D gene: NA; V gene: TRBV25-1; CDR3 length: 12; J gene: TRBJ2-1; CDR3 DNA: TGTGCCAGCAGTGAAGTCTGGGATGAGCAGTTCTTC; CDR3 protein: CASSEVWDEQFF
clone size: NA; D gene: TRBD1; V gene: TRBV19; CDR3 length: 15; J gene: TRBJ1-1; CDR3 DNA: TGTGCCAGTAGTTCCTGGGACAGAGTGAACACTGAAGCTTTCTTT; CDR3 protein: CASSSWDRVNTEAFF
clone size: NA; D gene: TRBD1; V gene: TRBV29-1; CDR3 length: 17; J gene: TRBJ2-7; CDR3 DNA: TGCAGCGCTGGGGGAATACCGGGACAGGGCTACTCCTACGAGCAGTACTTC; CDR3 protein: CSAGGIPGQGYSYEQYF
clone size: few; D gene: NA; V gene: TRBV2; CDR3 length: 13; J gene: TRBJ2-2; CDR3 DNA: TGTGCCAGCAGTCCGGGGAATCCCGGGGAGCTGTTTTTT; CDR3 protein: CASSPGNPGELFF
clone size: NA; D gene: TRBD1; V gene: TRBV5-6; CDR3 length: 15; J gene: TRBJ2-5; CDR3 DNA: TGTGCCAGCAGCGAGGGGACAGGTCGGGGAGAGACCCAGTACTTC; CDR3 protein: CASSEGTGRGETQYF
clone size: NA; D gene: NA; V gene: TRBV5-4; CDR3 length: 15; J gene: TRBJ1-6; CDR3 DNA: TGTGCCAGCAGCCAACCCACAGGGACCAATTCACCCCTCCACTTT; CDR3 protein: CASSQPTGTNSPLHF
clone size: few; D gene: NA; V gene: TRBV6-5; CDR3 length: 14; J gene: TRBJ1-1; CDR3 DNA: TGTGCCAGCAGCCGAACCCCGTGGGGGGAGGAAGCTTTCTTT; CDR3 protein: CASSRTPWGEEAFF
clone size: NA; D gene: NA; V gene: TRBV27; CDR3 length: 13; J gene: TRBJ2-7; CDR3 DNA: TGTGCCAGCCCTCCCTGCAGGGGCGGCGAGCAGTACTTC; CDR3 protein: CASPPCRGGEQYF